These 26 T cell receptor beta chains originate from one sample sequenced in a study of shared clonotypes between healthy human individuals. Assay: immunoSEQ multiplex PCR; the TCRdb copy retains only in-frame clones and omits some. The sample carries around 1,000,000 clones, roughly 80% recorded once. The specimen sequenced was memory CD4+ T cells from PBMCs. Documented subset: CD45RA-negative fraction. The receptors shown here come from a young man in good health. Some clones in this sample may be carry-over from other donors' samples.

This rearrangement joins TRBV6-1 to TRBJ2-1; TRBD2 agrees at 15 bases. There are 16 residues in the CDR3. V was pared by 1 base and J by 9 bases, with 4 bases of the junction left unmatched. Per the germline V gene, CDR1 is MNHNS and CDR2 is SASEGT. Here the CDR3 DNA reads TGTGCCAGCAGTGAAGTTGGACTAGCGGGAGGGGGTGAGCAGTTCTTC. This encodes CASSEVGLAGGGEQFF.

The chain links TRBV9 to TRBJ1-2; 8 bases are shared with TRBD1. The CDR3 consists of 14 residues. Looked up from germline, CDR1 is SGDLS and CDR2 is YYNGEE. V trimming: 0 bases; J trimming: 9 bases; junction bases outside the gene matches: 7. CDR3 protein: CASSVEGQGRSYTF. The CDR3 bases are TGTGCCAGCAGCGTAGAAGGACAGGGTAGGAGCTACACCTTC.

Of note for this clone: Different DNA sequences within this sample yield the same CDR3. The chain combines TRBV9 with TRBJ2-3; D gene uncertain. The germline CDR1 and CDR2 sequences are SGDLS and YYNGEE. The CDR3 has 12 residues. Trimming removed 0 bases from V and 3 bases from J, with 2 bases in between. CDR3 nucleotide sequence: TGTGCCAGCAGCGTAGAGACAGATACGCAGTATTTT. Encoded protein: CASSVETDTQYF.

The chain links TRBV12-5 to TRBJ2-1, with a weak D call TRBD1 (6 bases). Germline V gene sequence: CDR1 LGHNT, CDR2 FRNRAP. The CDR3 has 18 amino acids. The germline V and J ends were trimmed by 0 bases and 0 bases, with 15 bases remaining between them. CDR3 loop: CASGLVLGRDNSYNEQFF. CDR3 DNA sequence: TGTGCTAGTGGTTTGGTACTTGGCAGGGACAACTCCTACAATGAGCAGTTCTTC.

A note on this clone: This same CDR3 is encoded by further DNA sequences in the sample. The chain employs TRBV6-1 and TRBJ2-7; D ambiguous. Per germline, CDR1 MNHNS and CDR2 SASEGT. The CDR3 is made up of 13 amino acids. V lost 1 base and J lost 2, with 6 bases in between. The CDR3 reads CASSEVGTYEQYF. CDR3 nucleotides: TGTGCCAGCAGTGAAGTAGGGACCTACGAGCAGTACTTC.

The chain employs TRBV7-2 and TRBJ2-1; D may be TRBD1 or TRBD2 (6 bases each). Trimming removed 5 bases from V and 7 bases from J, with 15 bases in between. Germline CDR1 and CDR2: SGHTA and FQGNSA. The CDR3 runs 14 residues. The CDR3, as DNA: TGTGCCAGCAGCACAGGGCACAGCGGGAATGAGCAGTTCTTC. Amino acid sequence: CASSTGHSGNEQFF.

This sequence joins TRBV5-1 and TRBJ2-3; D is unclear. This CDR3 region has 14 residues. CDR1 and CDR2 from the germline V gene are SGHRS and YFSETQ. The V and J ends lost 4 bases and 6 bases respectively, with 15 bases between them. CDR3 loop: CASSLGSRDDTQYF. CDR3 sequence (DNA): TGCGCCAGCAGCCTGGGGTCGCGAGACGATACGCAGTATTTT.

For this clone: This sample also contains other DNA sequences that code for the same CDR3. This rearrangement joins TRBV5-1 to TRBJ2-7; D may match TRBD1 or TRBD2 (5 bases each). This CDR3 comprises 13 residues. In germline, CDR1 is SGHRS, CDR2 YFSETQ. Trimming removed 3 bases from V and 4 bases from J, with 11 bases in between. The CDR3 loop reads CASSSGTEYEQYF. CDR3 DNA: TGCGCCAGCAGCTCCGGGACGGAGTACGAGCAGTACTTC.

The chain joins TRBV9 to TRBJ1-1; 9 nucleotides line up with TRBD1. The CDR3 sequence is 15 residues long. Germline CDR1 and CDR2: SGDLS and YYNGEE. V gave up 0 bases and J gave up 4 bases; unmatched junction bases: 4. The CDR3 DNA follows: TGTGCCAGCAGCGTAGAGGACAGGGGTTTCACTGAAGCTTTCTTT. Translating gives CASSVEDRGFTEAFF.

The chain couples TRBV9 to TRBJ2-2; weak D call: TRBD2 (5 bases). Per germline, CDR1 SGDLS and CDR2 YYNGEE. CDR3 length equals 14 residues. The V and J ends lost 2 bases and 4 bases respectively, with 9 bases between them. The CDR3 protein is CASSVLASTGELFF. In DNA, the CDR3 is TGTGCCAGCAGCGTCCTAGCATCCACCGGGGAGCTGTTTTTT.

This clone has more than one count but fewer than ten. The chain carries TRBV28 and TRBJ1-5, with D unclear. The CDR3 spans 15 residues. Trimming shortened V by 1 base and J by 0 bases, and 7 bases separated the two germline ends. Germline assignment: CDR1 MDHEN and CDR2 SYDVKM. The CDR3 sequence is CASSLYGYSNQPQHF. CDR3 DNA: TGTGCCAGCAGTTTATACGGTTATAGCAATCAGCCCCAGCATTTT. The complete variable domain, with remaining parts taken from reference TRBV28 and TRBJ1-5, reads DVKVTQSSRYLVKRTGEKVFLECVQDMDHENMFWYRQDPGLGLRLIYFSYDVKMKEKGDIPEGYSVSREKKERFSLILESASTNQTSMYLCASSLYGYSNQPQHFGDGTRLSIL.

DNA for the CDR3: TGTGCCAGTCACCGGGACAGGGGTGAAAAACTGTTTTTT. This translates into CASHRDRGEKLFF. This chain joins TRBV25-1 and TRBJ1-4; 10 positions agree with TRBD1. The V gene end was trimmed by 9 bases and the J gene end by 7 bases; junction bases not matched to a gene: 5. The germline V gene has CDR1 MGHDK and CDR2 SYGVNS. The CDR3 sequence is 13 residues long.

The chain's CDR3 is CASSNHQGTQQYF. The CDR3 DNA sequence: TGTGCCAGCAGTAACCACCAGGGGACACAGCAGTACTTC. The rearrangement uses TRBV28 and TRBJ2-7; D may be TRBD1 (6 bases). The CDR3 totals 13 residues. V was cut by 5 bases and J by 8 bases, with 16 bases left in between. Germline CDR1 is MDHEN and CDR2 is SYDVKM.

V gene TRBV5-4 combines with J gene TRBJ2-6, with D unresolved. The germline gives CDR1 SGHNT, CDR2 YYREEE (reference sequence). V lost 3 bases to trimming and J lost 0 bases, with 13 bases between them. The CDR3 covers 17 residues. The CDR3 DNA follows: TGTGCCAGCAGCTCCGATAACTCGCTCTCTGGGGCCAACGTCCTGACTTTC. Translating it yields CASSSDNSLSGANVLTF.

The rearrangement uses TRBV11-3 and TRBJ2-5; no reliable D call. This CDR3 has 15 amino acids. V was clipped by 3 bases and J by 2 bases, with 13 bases between them. CDR1 is SGHNT, CDR2 YENEEA, per germline. CDR3 DNA: TGTGCCAGCAGCTTGACTGGCAGACCTCAAGAGACCCAGTACTTC. It codes for CASSLTGRPQETQYF.

The chain uses TRBV2 and TRBJ1-4, with D perhaps TRBD1 (6 bases). Germline CDR1 SNHLY, CDR2 FYNNEI. The CDR3 spans 13 residues. Trimming stripped 8 bases from V and 5 bases from J, with 12 bases between. CDR3 in DNA: TGTGCCAGCCAGACCGGGGGCAATGAAAAACTGTTTTTT. Encoded protein: CASQTGGNEKLFF. The full variable domain, its missing parts supplied by reference TRBV2 and TRBJ1-4, is EPEVTQTPSHQVTQMGQEVILRCVPISNHLYFYWYRQILGQKVEFLVSFYNNEISEKSEIFDDQFSVERPDGSNFTLKIRSTKLEDSAMYFCASQTGGNEKLFFGSGTQLSVL.

The chain uses TRBV19 and TRBJ1-1; possible D gene TRBD1, 5 bases. The V end lost 0 bases, the J end lost 11 bases, and 7 bases lay between the germline ends. Germline lookup yields CDR1 LNHDA and CDR2 SQIVND (reference sequence). CDR3 length: 11 residues. Written as DNA, the CDR3 is TGTGCCAGTAGTATAGAGGGGGATGCTTTCTTT. Protein: CASSIEGDAFF.

This clone was seen only a few times. The chain recombines TRBV7-2 with TRBJ1-2, with D maybe TRBD1 (6 bases). The CDR3 runs 18 residues. V was trimmed by 1 base and J by 8 bases, leaving 26 bases between them. Looked up from germline, CDR1 is SGHTA and CDR2 is FQGNSA. As DNA, the CDR3 is TGTGCCAGCAGCTTAGGAGGCAGGGGCTACATATGGAAAGGGGGCTACACCTTC. It yields the protein CASSLGGRGYIWKGGYTF.

V is TRBV6-6 and J is TRBJ2-7; 8 bases are shared with TRBD1. CDR1 and CDR2 from the germline V gene are MNHNY and SVGAGI (reference sequence). V was pared by 7 bases and J by 2 bases, with 10 bases of the junction left unmatched. This CDR3 contains 15 residues. The CDR3 protein is CASTEGTGWAYEQYF. The CDR3, as DNA: TGTGCCAGCACCGAAGGGACAGGATGGGCCTACGAGCAGTACTTC.

The gene calls are TRBV19 and TRBJ2-5; D is undetermined. Germline V gene data show CDR1 as LNHDA and CDR2 as SQIVND (reference sequence). CDR3 length equals 16 residues. V was shortened by 3 bases and J by 5 bases, with 19 bases between the two germline ends. CDR3 nucleotide sequence: TGTGCCAGTAGTATGGCCCCGTTGTCAGGCCGGGAGACCCAGTACTTC. Its translation: CASSMAPLSGRETQYF.

This clone was seen a single time. The chain is built from TRBV6-6 and TRBJ1-3; possibly TRBD1 for D (6 bases). The CDR3 spans 15 residues. V was shortened by 6 bases and J by 4 bases, with 16 bases between the two germline ends. Germline V gene data show CDR1 as MNHNY and CDR2 as SVGAGI (reference sequence). The CDR3 here is CASRTPGARGNTIYF. The DNA of the CDR3 is TGTGCCAGCAGGACTCCGGGGGCGCGAGGAAACACCATATATTTT.

V usage is TRBV11-2 and J usage is TRBJ2-3; D is unclear. Germline V gene lookup returns CDR1 SGHAT and CDR2 FQNNGV. This CDR3 region has 15 residues. The germline V and J ends were trimmed by 1 base and 0 bases, with 8 bases remaining between them. The CDR3 reads CASSLADTSTDTQYF. CDR3 coding DNA: TGTGCCAGCAGCTTAGCAGATACTAGCACAGATACGCAGTATTTT.

This rearrangement joins TRBV5-1 to TRBJ1-4, with D possibly matching TRBD1 (6 bases). CDR3 length: 14 amino acids. V dropped 4 bases and J dropped 10 bases, with 17 bases sitting between them. Germline V gene sequence: CDR1 SGHRS, CDR2 YFSETQ. In nucleotides, the CDR3 is TGCGCCAGCAGCCTAGATACCGGACAGCCAAAACTGTTTTTT. It specifies CASSLDTGQPKLFF.

A word on this clone: The sample holds other DNA sequences that translate to the same CDR3. V gene TRBV6-1 combines with J gene TRBJ1-5; D call uncertain. This CDR3 is 13 amino acids long. Looked up from germline, CDR1 is MNHNS and CDR2 is SASEGT. V shed 1 base and J shed 4 bases, with 5 bases lying between them. CDR3 coding DNA: TGTGCCAGCAGTGAAGTCGGTAATCAGCCCCAGCATTTT. This gives the protein CASSEVGNQPQHF.

CDR3 DNA: TGTGCCAACAGGATTACGCCGGGACAGGGCGGACCGCCCCTCCACTTT. This codes for CANRITPGQGGPPLHF. The chain employs TRBV2 and TRBJ1-6; 9 nucleotides agree with TRBD1. Per the germline V gene, CDR1 is SNHLY and CDR2 is FYNNEI. Losses at the gene ends were 10 bases for V and 13 bases for J; bases not matched to a gene: 20. This CDR3 spans 16 amino acids.

This clone has a single count. The chain is built from TRBV6-5 and TRBJ2-3, with 11 nucleotides matching TRBD2. CDR1 is MNHEY and CDR2 is SVGAGI in the germline V gene. Trimming removed 7 bases from V and 4 bases from J; junction bases left unmatched: 7. This CDR3 has 15 residues. The CDR3 sequence: CASMLAGGRPDTQYF. For the CDR3, the DNA is TGTGCCAGCATGTTAGCGGGAGGGCGCCCAGATACGCAGTATTTT.